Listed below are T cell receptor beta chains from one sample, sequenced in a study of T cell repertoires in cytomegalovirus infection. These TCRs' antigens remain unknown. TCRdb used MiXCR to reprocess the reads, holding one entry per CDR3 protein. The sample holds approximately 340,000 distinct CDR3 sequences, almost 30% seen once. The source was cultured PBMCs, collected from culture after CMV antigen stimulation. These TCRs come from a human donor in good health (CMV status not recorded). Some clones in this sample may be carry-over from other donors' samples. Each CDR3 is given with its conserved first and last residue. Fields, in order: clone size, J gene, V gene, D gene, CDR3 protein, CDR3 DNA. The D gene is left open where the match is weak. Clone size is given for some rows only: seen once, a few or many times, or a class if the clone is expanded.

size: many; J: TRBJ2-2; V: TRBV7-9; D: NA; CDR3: CASSYRQASNTGELFF; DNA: TGTGCCAGCAGCTACCGACAGGCCTCGAACACCGGGGAGCTGTTTTTT
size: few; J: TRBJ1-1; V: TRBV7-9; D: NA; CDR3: CASSGYQGGRTEAFF; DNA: TGTGCCAGCAGTGGTTATCAGGGAGGGAGGACTGAAGCTTTCTTT
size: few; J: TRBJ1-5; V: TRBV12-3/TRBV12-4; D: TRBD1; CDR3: CASRGTGNQPQHF; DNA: TGTGCCAGCAGAGGGACAGGGAATCAGCCCCAGCATTTT
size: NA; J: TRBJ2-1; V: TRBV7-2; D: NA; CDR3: CASSSRGKNEQFF; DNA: TGTGCCAGCAGCTCTCGAGGGAAAAATGAGCAGTTCTTC
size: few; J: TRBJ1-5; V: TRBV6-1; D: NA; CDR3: CASSYAANSNQPQHF; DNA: TGTGCCAGCAGTTATGCAGCCAATTCCAATCAGCCCCAGCATTTT
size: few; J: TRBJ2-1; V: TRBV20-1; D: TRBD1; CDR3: CSARGNRGIDEQFF; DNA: TGCAGTGCTAGAGGAAACAGGGGGATCGATGAGCAGTTCTTC
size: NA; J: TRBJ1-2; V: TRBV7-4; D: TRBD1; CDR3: CASSPKMTGSNTDYGYTF; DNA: TGTGCCAGCAGCCCCAAGATGACAGGGTCTAACACGGACTATGGCTACACCTTC
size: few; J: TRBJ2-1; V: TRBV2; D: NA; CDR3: CASSEAPGRGFANEQFF; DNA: TGTGCCAGCAGTGAAGCGCCGGGCAGGGGTTTTGCCAATGAGCAGTTCTTC
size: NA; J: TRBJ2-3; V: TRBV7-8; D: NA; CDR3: CASSYTYLADTQYF; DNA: TGTGCCAGCAGCTACACCTACCTAGCGGATACGCAGTATTTT
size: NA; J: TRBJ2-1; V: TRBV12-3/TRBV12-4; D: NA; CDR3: CASSLGGLGLGYNEQFF; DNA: TGTGCCAGCAGTTTAGGAGGACTGGGGCTCGGATACAATGAGCAGTTCTTC
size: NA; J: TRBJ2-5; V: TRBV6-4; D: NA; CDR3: CASATGPQETQYF; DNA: TGTGCCAGCGCTACGGGCCCGCAAGAGACCCAGTACTTC
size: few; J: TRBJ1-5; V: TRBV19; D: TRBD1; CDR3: CASSIPSGTGNQPQHF; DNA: TGTGCCAGTAGTATACCCTCCGGGACAGGGAATCAGCCCCAGCATTTT
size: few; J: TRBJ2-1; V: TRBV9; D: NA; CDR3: CASSVQGTYYNEQFF; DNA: TGTGCCAGCAGCGTACAAGGGACGTACTACAATGAGCAGTTCTTC
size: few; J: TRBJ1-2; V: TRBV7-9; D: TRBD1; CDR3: CASSHGTGRANYGYTF; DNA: TGTGCCAGCAGCCACGGGACAGGGAGAGCTAACTATGGCTACACCTTC